This T cell receptor (beta chain) was found in a study of Ad26.COV2.S vaccination and SARS-CoV-2 variants. Study details: Enrollment placed the donor in the COV1001 Ad26.COV2.S trial arm. Doses of Ad26.COV2.S were injected into muscle once or twice, 56 days apart. Study results and caveats: Greater spike-specific TCR breadth was seen in vaccine recipients than in placebo recipients.

Clones were read by immunoSEQ multiplex PCR, and TCRdb kept only the in-frame ones, dropping some. The table records around 320,000 clones, 70% to 90% of them present only once. Trimming left V 0 bases short and J 7 bases short, with 12 bases between. The CDR3 length is 14 residues. Germline loops: CDR1 SGHAT, CDR2 FQNNGV. Comments on this clone: Its antigen is unknown.

Noted treatment: approximately 18 received Ad26.COV2.S at low or high dose, single or two shots; several received placebo; per-sample allocation not given. Day 63 after the first vaccine or placebo injection was the time point for sampling. Spike of the Wuhan-strain SARS-CoV-2 was expressed by an Ad26 vector, which formed the vaccine. This clonotype was sampled from a person aged 18-60 years who received the Ad26.COV2.S COVID-19 vaccine or a placebo. This rearrangement joins TRBV11-2 to TRBJ1-2; maybe TRBD1 (6 bases). Sequenced material: peripheral blood, taken in a trial of Ad26.COV2.S vaccine versus placebo. DNA of the CDR3: TGTGCCAGCAGCTTAGATAGGGGGGGCGGTGGCTACACCTTC. Protein: CASSLDRGGGGYTF.